This T cell receptor (beta chain) originates from a study of molecular identifiers for immune sequencing clone quantification. Study details: Five portions were made in replicates from RNA of approximately 22,000 or 94,000 naive CD8 cells, and four underwent sequencing.

TCRdb redid the calling of the PCR reads with MiXCR, one entry per CDR3 protein. The profile shows more than 450,000 distinct CDR3 sequences, 25% of them singletons. The CDR3 is 16 amino acids. V trimming: 2 bases; J trimming: 4 bases; junction bases outside the gene matches: 6. CDR1 is SGHTA and CDR2 is FQGTGA in the germline V gene. Sequencing was performed on naive CD8+ T cells from blood, with Jurkat cell RNA spiked in. Subset specified: FACS-sorted CD8+CD4-CCR7+CD45RA+ naive T cells. The clonotype comes from a human donor in good health. Some libraries in this study had Jurkat cell RNA spiked in. The gene calls are TRBV7-3 and TRBJ2-2; 8 bases agree with TRBD1. The DNA for the CDR3 is TGTGCCAGCAGCTTAGTGACAGGGGTTGTCACCGGGGAGCTGTTTTTT. Translation: CASSLVTGVVTGELFF.